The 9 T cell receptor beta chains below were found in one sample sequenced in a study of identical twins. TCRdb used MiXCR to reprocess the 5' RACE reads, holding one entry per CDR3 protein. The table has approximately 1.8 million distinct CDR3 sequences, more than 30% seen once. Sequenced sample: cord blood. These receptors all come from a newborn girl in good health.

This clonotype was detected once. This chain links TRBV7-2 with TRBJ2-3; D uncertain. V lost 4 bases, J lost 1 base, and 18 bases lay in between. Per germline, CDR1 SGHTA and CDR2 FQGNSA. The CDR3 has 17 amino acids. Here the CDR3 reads CASSSTFSARCTDTQYF. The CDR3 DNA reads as TGTGCCAGCAGCTCAACCTTTTCCGCGCGGTGCACAGATACGCAGTATTTT.

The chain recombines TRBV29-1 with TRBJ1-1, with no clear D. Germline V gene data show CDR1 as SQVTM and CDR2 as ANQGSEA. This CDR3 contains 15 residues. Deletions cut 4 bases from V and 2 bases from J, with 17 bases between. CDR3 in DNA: TGCAGCGTTGTTTACCGGCTAGGCCCTAACACTGAAGCTTTCTTT. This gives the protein CSVVYRLGPNTEAFF.

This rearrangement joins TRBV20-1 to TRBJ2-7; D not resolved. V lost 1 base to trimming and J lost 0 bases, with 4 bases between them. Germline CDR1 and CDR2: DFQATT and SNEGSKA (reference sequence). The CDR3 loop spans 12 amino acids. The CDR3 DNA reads TGCAGTGCTAGAGCGCCCTCCTACGAGCAGTACTTC. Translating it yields CSARAPSYEQYF.

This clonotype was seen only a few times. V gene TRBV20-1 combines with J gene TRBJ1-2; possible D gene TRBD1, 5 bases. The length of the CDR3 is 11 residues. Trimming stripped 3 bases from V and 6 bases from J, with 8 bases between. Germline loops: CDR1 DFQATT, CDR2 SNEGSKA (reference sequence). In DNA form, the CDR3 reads TGCAGTGCTAGTTTGGGGGATGGCTACACCTTC. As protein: CSASLGDGYTF.

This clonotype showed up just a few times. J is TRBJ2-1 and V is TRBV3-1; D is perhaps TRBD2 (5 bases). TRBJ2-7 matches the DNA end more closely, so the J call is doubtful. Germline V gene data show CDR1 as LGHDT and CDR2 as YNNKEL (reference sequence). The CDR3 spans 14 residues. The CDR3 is CASSQDSGYNEQYF. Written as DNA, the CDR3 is TGTGCCAGCAGCCAAGATTCGGGATACAATGAGCAGTACTTC.

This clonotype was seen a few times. In DNA, the CDR3 is TGCAGTGCTACCTGCCCCGGGACAGACAAAAACATTCAGTACTTC. It codes for CSATCPGTDKNIQYF. The rearrangement uses TRBV20-1 and TRBJ2-4; 7 bases are a match to TRBD1. J was trimmed by 3 bases and V by 4 bases; bases with no gene match: 9. The CDR3 covers 15 residues. Germline V CDR1 and CDR2: DFQATT, SNEGSKA (reference sequence).

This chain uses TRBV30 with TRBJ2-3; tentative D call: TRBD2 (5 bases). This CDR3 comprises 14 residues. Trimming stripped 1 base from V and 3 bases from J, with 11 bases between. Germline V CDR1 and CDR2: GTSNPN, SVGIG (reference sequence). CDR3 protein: CAWSEGAVTDTQYF. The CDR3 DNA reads TGTGCCTGGAGTGAAGGAGCGGTTACAGATACGCAGTATTTT. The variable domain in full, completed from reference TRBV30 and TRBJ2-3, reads SQTIHQWPATLVQPVGSPLSLECTVEGTSNPNLYWYRQAAGRGLQLLFYSVGIGQISSEVPQNLSASRPQDRQFILSSKKLLLSDSGFYLCAWSEGAVTDTQYFGPGTRLTVL.

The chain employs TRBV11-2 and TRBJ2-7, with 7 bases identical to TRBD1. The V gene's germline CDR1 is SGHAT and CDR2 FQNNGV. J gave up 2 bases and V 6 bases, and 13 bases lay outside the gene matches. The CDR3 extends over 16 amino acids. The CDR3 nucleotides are TGTGCCAGCAGGCCTCTCCGAACAGGGGTCGCCTACGAGCAGTACTTC. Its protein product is CASRPLRTGVAYEQYF.

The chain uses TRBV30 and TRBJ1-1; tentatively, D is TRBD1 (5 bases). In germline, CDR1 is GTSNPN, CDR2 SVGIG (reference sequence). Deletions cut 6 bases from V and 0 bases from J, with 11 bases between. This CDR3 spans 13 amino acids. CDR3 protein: CACRGTMNTEAFF. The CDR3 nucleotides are TGTGCCTGCAGAGGGACCATGAACACTGAAGCTTTCTTT.